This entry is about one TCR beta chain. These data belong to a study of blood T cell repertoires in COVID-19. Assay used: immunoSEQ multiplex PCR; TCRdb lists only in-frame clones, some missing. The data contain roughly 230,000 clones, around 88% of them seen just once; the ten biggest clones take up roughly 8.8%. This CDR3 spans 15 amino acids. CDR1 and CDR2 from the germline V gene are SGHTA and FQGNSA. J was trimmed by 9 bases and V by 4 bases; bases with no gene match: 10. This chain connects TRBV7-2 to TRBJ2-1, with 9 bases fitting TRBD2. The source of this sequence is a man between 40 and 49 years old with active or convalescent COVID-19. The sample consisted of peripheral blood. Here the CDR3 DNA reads TGTGCCAGCAGCTCCACCGGGACTAGCTTGAGTGAGCAGTTCTTC. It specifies CASSSTGTSLSEQFF.